The clone carrying this TCR beta chain turned up a few times. What it recognizes is unknown. The J segment lost 6 bases and the V segment lost 6 bases, leaving 5 bases of the junction unmatched. Germline V CDR1 and CDR2: KGHDR, SFDVKD. CDR3 length: 15 amino acids. This record belongs to a study of T-cell memory formation after mild COVID-19. Points from the study as a whole: Shrinking CD4+ clones resided mostly in CM and EM, and CD8+ ones in EMRA.

Constant-segment-primed 5'RACE gave TCR alpha and TCR beta cDNA libraries with sample barcodes and UMIs. One entry per CDR3 protein, called by TCRdb with MiXCR from the 5' RACE reads. The table includes hundreds of thousands of distinct CDR3 sequences, 20% detected once. The TCR sequence derives from an adult woman who had mild COVID-19 (a few samples of this study predate the infection). Cell type and time point are not known. This chain links TRBV24-1 with TRBJ2-1; 12 bases align to TRBD2. The sequencing sample was made of PBMCs or a T cell subset sorted from them (not recorded which). The CDR3 coding sequence is TGTGCCACCAGTACTAGCGGGAGGCCTTCCAATGAGCAGTTCTTC. Translated: CATSTSGRPSNEQFF.